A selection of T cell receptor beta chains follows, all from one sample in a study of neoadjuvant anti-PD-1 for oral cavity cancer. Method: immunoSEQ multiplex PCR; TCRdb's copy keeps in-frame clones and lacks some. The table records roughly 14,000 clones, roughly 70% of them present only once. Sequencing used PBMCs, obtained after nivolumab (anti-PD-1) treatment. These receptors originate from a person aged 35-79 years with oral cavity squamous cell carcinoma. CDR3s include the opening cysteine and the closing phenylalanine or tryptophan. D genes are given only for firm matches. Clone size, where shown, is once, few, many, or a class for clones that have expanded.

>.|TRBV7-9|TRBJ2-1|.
CASSLAGAYNEQFF
TGTGCCAGCAGCTTAGCGGGGGCTTACAATGAGCAGTTCTTC
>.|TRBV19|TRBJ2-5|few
CASSIGSEAETQYF
TGTGCCAGTAGTATCGGTAGTGAGGCAGAGACCCAGTACTTC
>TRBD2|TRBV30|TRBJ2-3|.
CAWKSSGSKGQYF
TGTGCCTGGAAGTCTAGCGGGAGCAAGGGGCAGTATTTT
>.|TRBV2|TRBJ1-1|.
CASRVTAFF
TGTGCCAGCAGAGTAACAGCTTTCTTT
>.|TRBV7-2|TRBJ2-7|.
CASSPRDQAYEQYF
TGTGCCAGCAGCCCGCGGGACCAAGCCTACGAGCAGTACTTC
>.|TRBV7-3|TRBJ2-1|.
CASSLSGGLDEQFF
TGTGCCAGCAGCTTATCTGGGGGGCTGGATGAGCAGTTCTTC
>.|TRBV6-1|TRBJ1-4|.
CASIETLGEKLFF
TGTGCCAGCATAGAGACCCTAGGTGAAAAACTGTTTTTT
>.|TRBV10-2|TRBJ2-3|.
CASRRTVASRRVTNTDTQYF
TGCGCCAGCAGGAGGACGGTGGCCTCAAGACGGGTAACTAACACAGATACGCAGTATTTT
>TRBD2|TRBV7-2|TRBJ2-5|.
CASSRTSLETQYF
TGTGCCAGCAGCCGGACTAGTTTGGAGACCCAGTACTTC
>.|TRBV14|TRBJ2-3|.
CASSQDRAGHSDTQYF
TGTGCCAGCAGCCAAGATAGGGCGGGGCACTCGGATACGCAGTATTTT
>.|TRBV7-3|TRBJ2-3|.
CASSLSGVTDTQYF
TGTGCCAGCAGCTTATCGGGAGTAACAGATACGCAGTATTTT
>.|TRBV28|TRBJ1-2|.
CASSGQPSGYTF
TGTGCCAGCAGTGGACAGCCCTCTGGCTACACCTTC
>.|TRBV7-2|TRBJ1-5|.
CASSLASQPQHF
TGTGCCAGCAGCTTAGCTTCTCAGCCCCAGCATTTT
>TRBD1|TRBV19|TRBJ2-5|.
CASSTSRGLETQYF
TGTGCCAGTAGTACGTCCAGGGGGCTCGAGACCCAGTACTTC
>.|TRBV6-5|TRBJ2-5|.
CASSYSGRGETQYF
TGTGCCAGCAGTTACTCTGGGAGAGGAGAGACCCAGTACTTC
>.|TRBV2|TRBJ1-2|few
CASSGYRADYGYTF
TGTGCCAGCAGCGGATATAGGGCTGACTATGGCTACACCTTC
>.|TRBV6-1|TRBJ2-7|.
CASTDPPGEQYF
TGTGCCAGCACCGACCCTCCAGGAGAGCAGTACTTC
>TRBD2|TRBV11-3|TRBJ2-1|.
CASSRLAGGGDEQFF
TGTGCCAGCAGTCGACTAGCGGGTGGGGGAGATGAGCAGTTCTTC
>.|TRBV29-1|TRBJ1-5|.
CSVGRTEGYQPQHF
TGCAGCGTGGGACGGACGGAGGGCTATCAGCCCCAGCATTTT
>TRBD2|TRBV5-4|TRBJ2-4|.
CASSFLAGVGDKNIQYF
TGTGCCAGCAGCTTCCTAGCGGGAGTGGGTGACAAAAACATTCAGTACTTC
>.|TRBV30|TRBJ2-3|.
CAWSRGSSTDTQYF
TGTGCCTGGAGTCGGGGGAGCAGCACAGATACGCAGTATTTT
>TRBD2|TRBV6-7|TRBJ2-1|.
CASSTPPTAGSIHEQFF
TGTGCCAGCAGTACCCCCCCCACAGCGGGATCTATCCATGAGCAGTTCTTC
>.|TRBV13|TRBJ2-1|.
CASRSGGEQFF
TGTGCCAGCCGATCCGGGGGTGAGCAGTTCTTC
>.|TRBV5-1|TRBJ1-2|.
CASSLAGGANYGYTF
TGCGCCAGCAGCTTGGCTGGGGGAGCTAACTATGGCTACACCTTC
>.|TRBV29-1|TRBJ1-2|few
CSVEANYGYTF
TGCAGCGTTGAGGCTAACTATGGCTACACCTTC
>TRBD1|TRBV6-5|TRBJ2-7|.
CASSYSGQGSRDEQYF
TGTGCCAGCAGTTACTCGGGACAGGGATCTAGGGACGAGCAGTACTTC
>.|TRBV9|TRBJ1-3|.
CASSGRGTGLSGNTIYF
TGTGCCAGCAGCGGTCGAGGTACAGGGCTCTCTGGAAACACCATATATTTT
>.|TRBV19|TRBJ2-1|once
CASSIDGHYNEQFF
TGTGCCAGTAGTATAGACGGGCACTACAATGAGCAGTTCTTC
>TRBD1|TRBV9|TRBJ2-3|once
CASSAYRGETDTQYF
TGTGCCAGCAGCGCATACAGGGGGGAGACAGATACGCAGTATTTT
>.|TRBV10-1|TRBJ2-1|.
CARTKRGGYNEQFF
TGCGCCAGAACTAAGAGGGGGGGGTACAATGAGCAGTTCTTC
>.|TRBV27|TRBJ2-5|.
CASSPLPVGLETQYF
TGTGCCAGCAGTCCCCTCCCGGTGGGGTTGGAGACCCAGTACTTC
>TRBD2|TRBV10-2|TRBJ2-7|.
CASSPGGTSGRGRSYEQYF
TGCGCCAGCAGCCCCGGCGGGACTAGCGGGAGAGGCAGGTCCTACGAGCAGTACTTC
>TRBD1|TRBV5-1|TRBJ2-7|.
CASSPDPGTGGVYEQYF
TGCGCCAGCAGCCCCGACCCGGGGACAGGGGGGGTTTACGAGCAGTACTTC
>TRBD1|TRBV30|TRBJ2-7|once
CAWSGDRAYEQYF
TGTGCCTGGAGTGGGGACAGGGCCTACGAGCAGTACTTC
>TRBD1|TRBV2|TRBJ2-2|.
CASSHPGTGGGELFF
TGTGCCAGCAGTCACCCGGGGACAGGGGGAGGGGAGCTGTTTTTT